This T cell receptor (beta chain) was captured by sequencing in a study of T cell responses to AZD1222 COVID-19 vaccine. Background on the study: Samples with a second dose at about 4 or about 12 weeks were pooled together. Broader study findings: Among AZD1222 vaccinees, only six or seven were seropositive at baseline.

Per germline, CDR1 SGHNT and CDR2 YENEEA. The CDR3 is 16 amino acids. Trimming took off 5 bases at V and 0 bases at J, with 16 bases between the two ends. Comment on this clone: What it binds is unknown.

Sequenced by immunoSEQ multiplex PCR; TCRdb stores in-frame clones only, minus some. Of fewer than 120,000 clones listed, approximately 90% are singletons. The clonotype originates from an adult in good health. Specimen: peripheral blood, collected on day 0 of AZD1222 vaccination. The genes are TRBV11-3 and TRBJ2-5; D may match TRBD1 or TRBD2 (5 bases each). The CDR3 DNA follows: TGTGCCAGCAGCCCAGGAGGTAGGGGAAACCAAGAGACCCAGTACTTC. Residues: CASSPGGRGNQETQYF.